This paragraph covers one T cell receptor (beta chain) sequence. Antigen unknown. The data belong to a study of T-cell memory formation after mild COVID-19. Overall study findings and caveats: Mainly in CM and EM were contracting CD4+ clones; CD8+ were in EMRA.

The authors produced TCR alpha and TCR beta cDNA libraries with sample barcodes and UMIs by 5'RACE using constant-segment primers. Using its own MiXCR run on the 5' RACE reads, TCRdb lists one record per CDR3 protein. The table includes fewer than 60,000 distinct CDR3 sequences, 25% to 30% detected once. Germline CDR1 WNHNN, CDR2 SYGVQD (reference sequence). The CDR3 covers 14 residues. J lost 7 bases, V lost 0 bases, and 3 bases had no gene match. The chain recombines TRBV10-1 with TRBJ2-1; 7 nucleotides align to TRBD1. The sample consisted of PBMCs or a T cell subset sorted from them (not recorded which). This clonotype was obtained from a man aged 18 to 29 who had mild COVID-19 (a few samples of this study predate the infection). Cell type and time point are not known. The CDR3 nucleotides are TGCGCCAGCAGTGAGTCAGGGGGCGGGAATGAGCAGTTCTTC. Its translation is CASSESGGGNEQFF.